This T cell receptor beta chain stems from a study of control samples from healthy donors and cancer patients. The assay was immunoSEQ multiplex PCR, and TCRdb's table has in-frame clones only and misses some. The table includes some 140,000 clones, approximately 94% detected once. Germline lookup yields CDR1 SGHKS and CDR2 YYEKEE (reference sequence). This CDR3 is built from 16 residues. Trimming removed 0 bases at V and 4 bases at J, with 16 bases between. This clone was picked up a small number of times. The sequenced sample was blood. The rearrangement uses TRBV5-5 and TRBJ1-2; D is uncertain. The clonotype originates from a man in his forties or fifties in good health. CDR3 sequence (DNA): TGTGCCAGCAGCTTGGATCCCGGGCTCCGGAGCTATGGCTACACCTTC. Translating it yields CASSLDPGLRSYGYTF.